This TCR beta chain was sequenced for a study of blood T cell repertoires in COVID-19. CDR3 length: 12 residues. Trimming cost V 4 bases and J 7 bases, with 10 bases left between them. Sequencing was performed with immunoSEQ multiplex PCR; in TCRdb, only in-frame clones are kept and a portion is missing. The table lists about 200,000 clones, approximately 80% of them singletons. This chain links TRBV12-3 or TRBV12-4 with TRBJ1-2; no clear D gene. Sequenced material: peripheral blood. The clonotype was recovered from a man in his forties or fifties with acute or convalescent COVID-19. CDR3: CASSYSLPGYTF. The CDR3, as DNA: TGTGCCAGCAGTTACTCCCTACCTGGCTACACCTTC.